This TCR beta chain was captured by sequencing in a study of shared clonotypes between healthy human individuals. Some clones are missing from TCRdb's copy, which holds only in-frame ones; the method was immunoSEQ multiplex PCR. The repertoire consists of about 2.2 million clones, with around 93% occurring once and the leading ten covering around 1.7%. V lost 5 bases to trimming and J lost 3 bases; unmatched junction nucleotides: 7. Germline V gene sequence: CDR1 SGHTA, CDR2 FQGTGA. The length of the CDR3 is 15 residues. Positive CCR7 selection of CD45RO-negative cells yielded the naive CD8 cells, and terminally differentiated effector memory CD45RA+ cells were excluded.

This sequence joins TRBV7-3 and TRBJ2-3; TRBD2 matches at 8 bases. The receptor was derived from a man in his late teens or twenties in good health. Some clones in this sample may be carry-over from other donors' samples. Sequencing input: naive CD8+ T cells from PBMCs. The DNA of the CDR3 is TGTGCCAGCAGCCCGTCGGGACTAGAAACAGATACGCAGTATTTT. This gives the protein CASSPSGLETDTQYF.